The present T cell receptor (beta chain) was sequenced within a study of blood T cell repertoires in COVID-19. About the study: The origin of the acute and convalescent COVID-19 samples was the United States, Italy and Spain. PBMCs, B-cell-depleted T cells, or T cells provided the cDNA or gDNA that made up the material.

Per the original methods: For nucleated cells, counts were estimated from reference gene primer amplification. Generated by immunoSEQ multiplex PCR, the TCRdb table keeps only in-frame clones and is missing some. The V and J calls and clone size come from that table; D and trimming were worked out from the DNA. The data hold around 200,000 clones, with roughly 86% observed a single time. The sample consisted of peripheral blood. The receptor was derived from a man aged 35-49 years with active or convalescent COVID-19.

The CDR3 loop reads CASSLNYLSDTQYF. CDR3 nucleotide sequence: TGTGCCAGCAGCCTTAACTACCTCTCGGATACGCAGTATTTT. V gene TRBV27 combines with J gene TRBJ2-3; D gene unclear. The CDR3 extends over 14 amino acids. Trimming cost V 6 bases and J 6 bases, with 16 bases left between them. Germline V CDR1 and CDR2: MNHEY, SMNVEV (reference sequence).